Sequencing of this T cell receptor beta chain was carried out in a study of T cell responses to AZD1222 COVID-19 vaccine. The repertoire was sequenced with immunoSEQ multiplex PCR; TCRdb's copy has only in-frame clones and lacks some. The sample lists some 100,000 clones; around 87% were seen once. In germline, CDR1 is LNHDA, CDR2 SQIVND (reference sequence). The CDR3 covers 13 residues. Trimming cost V 0 bases and J 7 bases, with 10 bases left between them. Study-level findings and limits: Following two doses of AZD1222, Spike-specific TCR breadth and depth rose.

On this clone: Its antigen is unidentified.

The rearrangement uses TRBV19 and TRBJ2-7; the D gene could be TRBD1 or TRBD2 (5 bases each). This clonotype was obtained from an adult who received the AZD1222 COVID-19 vaccine. The material was peripheral blood, obtained 28 days after the second AZD1222 dose. The CDR3 sequence is CASSIDGGKEQYF. The DNA of the CDR3 is TGTGCCAGTAGTATAGATGGGGGAAAGGAGCAGTACTTC.